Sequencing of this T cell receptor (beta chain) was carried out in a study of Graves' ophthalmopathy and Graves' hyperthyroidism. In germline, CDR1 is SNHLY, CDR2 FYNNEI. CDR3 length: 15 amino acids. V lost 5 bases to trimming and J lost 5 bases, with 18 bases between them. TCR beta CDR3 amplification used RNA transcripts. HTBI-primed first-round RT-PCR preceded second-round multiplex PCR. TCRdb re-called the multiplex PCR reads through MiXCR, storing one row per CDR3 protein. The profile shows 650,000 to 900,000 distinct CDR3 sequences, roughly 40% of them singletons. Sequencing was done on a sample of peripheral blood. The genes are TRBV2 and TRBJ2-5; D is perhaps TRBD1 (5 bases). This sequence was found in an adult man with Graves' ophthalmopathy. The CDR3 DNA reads TGTGCCAGCAGTCCCCGAGACATACAGGCGGAGACCCAGTACTTC. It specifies CASSPRDIQAETQYF.